This T cell receptor beta chain was recorded in a study of CD8+CD57+ T cells in acquired aplastic anemia. Whole-study context: Isolated CD4+ and CD8+ cells, once sorted, yielded DNA averaging around 2.9 ug. Study-wide points: Patients and controls shared about 30 CD8+ CDR3 sequences, which appeared highly expressed in patients and within their immunodominant clones.

The study profiled TCR beta VDJ and CDR3 using genomic DNA as template. MiXCR was run by TCRdb on the reads, yielding one entry per CDR3 protein. The table shows approximately 130,000 distinct CDR3 sequences, with approximately 50% occurring only once. CDR1 LNHNV and CDR2 YYDKDF come from the germline V gene (reference sequence). The CDR3 spans 14 residues. V was shortened by 1 base and J by 13 bases, with 14 bases between the two germline ends. Individuals selected for sequencing had exhibited CD8+CD57+ cell expansion on flow cytometry. Each patient had severe acquired aplastic anemia. For this clonotype: What it binds is not known.

Material: sorted CD4+, CD8+, or CD8+CD57+ T cells (not recorded which) from PBMCs. J is TRBJ1-6 and V is TRBV15; tentative D call: TRBD1 (5 bases). The receptor was derived from a human donor with aplastic anemia. In DNA form, the CDR3 reads TGTGCCACCAGCAGAGTAAGGGGCGATTTGCCCCTCCACTTT. It encodes CATSRVRGDLPLHF.